This T cell receptor beta chain was observed in a study of a mutant IDH1 vaccine in newly diagnosed glioma. Study in general: Patients in the study were vaccinated eight times, receiving shots in weeks 1, 3, 5, 7, 11, 15, 19 and 23. The first vaccination came 4-6 weeks after radiotherapy alone, or with temozolomide cycles. Patients got radiotherapy, temozolomide, or both beforehand, and most got both.

The V end was cut by 4 bases, the J end by 5 bases, with 14 bases between. The CDR3 spans 15 residues. Germline V gene data show CDR1 as SNHLY and CDR2 as FYNNEI. Concerning this clone itself: Its target is unknown.

TCRdb's copy holds only in-frame clones and misses some; the assay was immunoSEQ multiplex PCR. The table has around 40,000 clones, roughly 88% seen once. Time point meaning: week 5, during vaccination. With topical imiquimod, each dose of the vaccine consisted of 300 ug of mutant IDH1 20-mer peptide. Donors harbored newly found WHO grade 3 or 4 IDH1-mutant, ATRX-lost astrocytomas. Specimen: PBMCs, collected from a glioma patient whose treatment included an IDH1 peptide vaccine. The V call is TRBV2, the J call TRBJ1-4, with D possibly matching TRBD1 (5 bases). The TCR originated in a man aged 35 to 55 with glioma. In DNA form, the CDR3 reads TGTGCCAGCAGTGCTTGGTCCGAGGGGAATGAAAAACTGTTTTTT. It encodes CASSAWSEGNEKLFF.